Listed below are T cell receptor beta chains from one sample, sequenced in a study of blood T cell repertoires in COVID-19. Measured with immunoSEQ multiplex PCR; TCRdb has only the in-frame clones, and not every one. The sample lists some 300,000 clones; roughly 90% were seen once. The sample taken for sequencing was PBMCs or T cells enriched from blood (not recorded which). Source of these receptors: a woman in her forties who had recovered from COVID-19. The CDR3 runs from the conserved cysteine through the conserved F or W. Fields, in order: V gene, CDR3 length, J gene, CDR3 protein.

>TRBV27|17|TRBJ1-1
CASSLNPLLGGNTEAFF
>TRBV18|14|TRBJ1-1
CASSPSPVDTEAFF
>TRBV30|14|TRBJ1-2
CAWSRKQAPYGYTF
>TRBV5-1|16|TRBJ2-7
CASSLAGDRGIYEQYF
>TRBV19|15|TRBJ1-4
CASSPGQGTNEKLFF
>TRBV19|16|TRBJ2-1
CASSSLGAGGYNEQFF
>TRBV15|15|TRBJ2-7
CATSRALGGNHEQYF
>TRBV19|11|TRBJ2-5
CASSIRETQYF
>TRBV7-9|15|TRBJ2-3
CASSSPAGSTDTQYF
>TRBV6-5|14|TRBJ2-7
CASSPTGVGYEQYF
>TRBV6-5|15|TRBJ1-1
CASRINSQGYTEAFF
>TRBV27|14|TRBJ2-7
CASGGTSSLYEQYF
>TRBV7-2|15|TRBJ1-2
CASSLARWGERGYTF
>TRBV5-1|14|TRBJ1-3
CASSLGTEGNTIYF
>TRBV2|16|TRBJ2-4
CASRERTGGAKNIQYF
>TRBV2|13|TRBJ2-3
CASSILIRDTQYF
>TRBV19|16|TRBJ2-2
CASSLGLAGHTGELFF
>TRBV18|15|TRBJ2-7
CASSPSGTGRGEQYF